One and the same sample provided the 25 T cell receptor beta chains below, sequenced in a study of CD8 T cells in Susac syndrome (dated by TCRdb to between 2017 and 2020). The protocol used for the library was the immunoSEQ multiplex PCR assay. RNA was extracted using the RNeasy kit, and about 0.5 to 1 ug of the RNA was reverse transcribed with random hexamers. TCRdb handled the public reads itself, with Q25 trimming in fastp and clone calling in MiXCR, and kept productive beta chains. Entries are consolidated by CDR3 protein sequence, retaining the most common genes and DNA. A total of about 190,000 distinct CDR3 sequences appear in this sample, approximately 95% of them only once. The ten largest account for approximately 0.16% of the sample. The specimen sequenced was CD8+ T cells from PBMCs. These receptors originate from a human donor with Susac syndrome.

This chain joins TRBV30 and TRBJ1-5; TRBD1 matches 7 bases. The CDR3 is made up of 14 amino acids. In germline, CDR1 is GTSNPN, CDR2 SVGIG (reference sequence). Unmatched junction bases numbered 11, after V lost 5 bases and J lost 7 bases. CDR3 sequence: CAWGPQGSGQPQHF. The CDR3 nucleotides read TGTGCCTGGGGACCACAGGGGAGTGGACAGCCCCAGCATTTT.

This chain joins TRBV7-2 and TRBJ2-1, with 7 bases matching TRBD2. CDR3 length: 15 residues. CDR1 is SGHTA, CDR2 FQGNSA, per germline. This CDR3 is CAGSAGVISYNEQFF. Written as DNA, the CDR3 is TGTGCGGGATCGGCGGGAGTTATCTCCTACAATGAGCAGTTCTTC.

The rearrangement uses TRBV7-9 and TRBJ1-3; D is possibly TRBD1 (6 bases). Trimming pared 5 bases from V and 0 bases from J, leaving 11 bases between. This CDR3 spans 15 amino acids. Germline CDR1 SEHNR, CDR2 FQNEAQ (reference sequence). Here the CDR3 reads CASSPDSFSGNTIYF. The DNA of the CDR3 is TGTGCCAGCAGCCCGGACAGTTTCTCTGGAAACACCATATATTTT.

This clonotype was seen just once. The chain links TRBV27 to TRBJ2-1; the D gene is possibly TRBD2 (6 bases). Trimming shortened V by 8 bases and J by 0 bases, and 11 bases separated the two germline ends. Germline assignment: CDR1 MNHEY and CDR2 SMNVEV (reference sequence). CDR3 length equals 14 residues. The CDR3: CASAGGISYNEQFF. CDR3 bases: TGTGCCAGCGCGGGCGGGATCTCCTACAATGAGCAGTTCTTC.

The chain recombines TRBV2 with TRBJ2-7; D is uncertain. The CDR3 is made up of 12 amino acids. In germline, CDR1 is SNHLY, CDR2 FYNNEI. V lost 7 bases, J lost 4 bases, and 11 bases lay in between. The CDR3 protein is CASKASQYEQYF. The CDR3 DNA sequence: TGTGCCAGCAAGGCCTCTCAATACGAGCAGTACTTC.

V and J are TRBV20-1 and TRBJ2-7, with TRBD1 identical over 10 bases. The V gene end was trimmed by 6 bases and the J gene end by 1 base; junction bases not matched to a gene: 9. The CDR3 contains 15 residues. Germline V gives CDR1 DFQATT, CDR2 SNEGSKA (reference sequence). The CDR3 region has the DNA TGCAGTGCGAGAACGACGGGACAGGGGTCCTACGAGCAGTACTTC. Protein product: CSARTTGQGSYEQYF.

V and J are TRBV29-1 and TRBJ2-1, with 10 bases that match TRBD2. This CDR3 spans 18 amino acids. Germline V gives CDR1 SQVTM, CDR2 ANQGSEA. J was trimmed by 7 bases and V by 8 bases; bases with no gene match: 23. CDR3 residues: CSKMRTSGRYLLQNEQFF. The CDR3 region has the DNA TGCAGCAAGATGAGGACTAGCGGACGATACTTATTACAGAATGAGCAGTTCTTC.

The V gene is TRBV28, the J gene TRBJ2-7, with 8 bases aligning to TRBD1. V lost 7 bases, J lost 5 bases, and 7 bases stayed unmatched. CDR3 length: 13 residues. Germline lookup yields CDR1 MDHEN and CDR2 SYDVKM. The CDR3 is CASTNDRGNEQYF. CDR3 coding DNA: TGTGCCAGCACCAATGACAGGGGTAACGAGCAGTACTTC.

V and J are TRBV5-1 and TRBJ1-2; TRBD1 agrees at 7 bases. Germline V gene lookup returns CDR1 SGHRS and CDR2 YFSETQ. The CDR3 is made up of 13 amino acids. The J segment lost 6 bases and the V segment lost 4 bases, leaving 6 bases of the junction unmatched. CDR3 residues: CASSHLGGDGYTF. CDR3 DNA sequence: TGCGCCAGCAGCCACCTAGGGGGCGATGGCTACACCTTC.

This chain connects TRBV6-5 to TRBJ1-2; D perhaps matches TRBD1 (5 bases). CDR3 length: 18 amino acids. V was cut by 2 bases and J by 0 bases, with 19 bases left in between. The germline V gene encodes CDR1 MNHEY and CDR2 SVGAGI. The DNA for the CDR3 is TGTGCCAGCAGTTACAGCGGGATACAGGAGCCTTCTAACTATGGCTACACCTTC. Translation: CASSYSGIQEPSNYGYTF.

The chain carries TRBV24-1 and TRBJ2-2; the D gene is possibly TRBD1 (6 bases). The CDR3 has 12 residues. Germline V CDR1 and CDR2: KGHDR, SFDVKD. Trimming stripped 12 bases from V and 6 bases from J, with 13 bases between. The CDR3 is CASQGPAGELFF. CDR3 bases: TGTGCCTCACAGGGTCCGGCCGGGGAGCTGTTTTTT.

The chain carries TRBV7-9 and TRBJ2-2; D remains ambiguous. There are 16 residues in the CDR3. From germline, CDR1 is SEHNR and CDR2 FQNEAQ (reference sequence). V shed 5 bases and J shed 7 bases, with 20 bases lying between them. In DNA form, the CDR3 reads TGTGCCAGCAGCCCAACATCGGAAACGGGTTTCGGGGAGCTGTTTTTT. It translates to CASSPTSETGFGELFF.

The V call is TRBV13, the J call TRBJ2-3, with a weak D call TRBD2 (5 bases). V was cut by 5 bases and J by 3 bases, with 21 bases left in between. The CDR3 runs 17 residues. Germline V gene lookup returns CDR1 PRHDT and CDR2 FYEKMQ (reference sequence). DNA of the CDR3: TGTGCCAGCAGCGCCCGGGGAGCGGAGAAGAGAACAGATACGCAGTATTTT. As protein: CASSARGAEKRTDTQYF.

The chain has TRBV20-1 and TRBJ2-6, with D possibly TRBD2 on 5 matching bases. V was pared by 4 bases and J by 0 bases, with 7 bases between. CDR1 is DFQATT, CDR2 SNEGSKA, per germline (reference sequence). This CDR3 comprises 14 residues. In DNA, the CDR3 is TGCAGTGCTATTGAGGGCTCTGGGGCCAACGTCCTGACTTTC. Amino acid sequence: CSAIEGSGANVLTF.

The V call is TRBV19, the J call TRBJ2-7, with a weak D call TRBD2 (7 bases). The V and J ends lost 6 bases and 2 bases respectively, with 14 bases between them. Germline V gives CDR1 LNHDA, CDR2 SQIVND (reference sequence). The CDR3 is 14 residues long. This CDR3 is CASRSGTPTYEQYF. CDR3 in DNA: TGTGCCAGTAGGAGCGGGACACCGACCTACGAGCAGTACTTC.

CDR3 in DNA: TGTGCCTGGACGGGAAGCCCAACTAATGAAAAACTGTTTTTT. Protein sequence: CAWTGSPTNEKLFF. The rearrangement uses TRBV30 and TRBJ1-4; no firm D call. Germline values: CDR1 GTSNPN, CDR2 SVGIG (reference sequence). This CDR3 is 14 amino acids long. V lost 4 bases and J lost 0, with 9 bases in between.

The gene calls are TRBV24-1 and TRBJ2-5; D call uncertain. Trimming took off 10 bases at V and 5 bases at J, with 13 bases between the two ends. This CDR3 has 12 amino acids. From germline, CDR1 is KGHDR and CDR2 SFDVKD. CDR3 protein: CATGPGPETQYF. CDR3 in DNA: TGTGCCACAGGACCCGGGCCGGAGACCCAGTACTTC.

This sequence joins TRBV13 and TRBJ2-2; D is undetermined. V lost 5 bases, J lost 1 base, and 8 bases lay in between. Germline V gives CDR1 PRHDT, CDR2 FYEKMQ (reference sequence). The CDR3 extends over 14 amino acids. The CDR3 region has the DNA TGTGCCAGCAGCCTCAGACAGAACACCGGGGAGCTGTTTTTT. This gives the protein CASSLRQNTGELFF.

V and J are TRBV19 and TRBJ1-6, with D unclear. V lost 3 bases and J lost 10, with 16 bases in between. The germline V gene encodes CDR1 LNHDA and CDR2 SQIVND (reference sequence). The CDR3 sequence is 15 residues long. This chain's CDR3 is CASSIVVSGSSPLHF. CDR3 in DNA: TGTGCCAGTAGTATCGTGGTCTCGGGAAGCTCACCCCTCCACTTT.

The V and J genes are TRBV5-6 and TRBJ1-5; the match to TRBD1 covers 9 bases. The V gene's germline CDR1 is SGHDT and CDR2 YYEEEE. The CDR3 sequence is 15 residues long. V was pared by 2 bases and J by 2 bases, with 2 bases of the junction left unmatched. The CDR3 here is CASSLRTGGNQPQHF. The CDR3 nucleotides are TGTGCCAGCAGCTTACGGACAGGGGGCAATCAGCCCCAGCATTTT.

This rearrangement joins TRBV9 to TRBJ1-4; D remains unclear. CDR1 is SGDLS and CDR2 is YYNGEE in the germline V gene. V lost 0 bases and J lost 0, with 12 bases in between. CDR3 length: 17 amino acids. CDR3 residues: CASSVGAEIATNEKLFF. CDR3 bases: TGTGCCAGCAGCGTAGGGGCAGAGATTGCAACTAATGAAAAACTGTTTTTT.

The genes are TRBV15 and TRBJ2-7; possibly TRBD1 for D (6 bases). The germline CDR1 and CDR2 sequences are LNHNV and YYDKDF (reference sequence). The ends were cut back, 4 bases at V and 2 bases at J, with 18 bases in the middle. CDR3 length equals 16 residues. CDR3 in amino acids: CATSTRPGQLPYEQYF. The CDR3 DNA reads TGTGCCACCAGCACCAGACCAGGACAGCTACCCTACGAGCAGTACTTC.

CDR3 residues: CAWSDTDTQYF. CDR3 bases: TGTGCCTGGAGTGACACAGATACGCAGTATTTT. The genes are TRBV30 and TRBJ2-3; unclear D gene. Germline CDR1 and CDR2: GTSNPN and SVGIG (reference sequence). The CDR3 extends over 11 amino acids. V lost 1 base and J 2 bases, leaving 1 base between the germline ends.

CDR3 DNA: TGCGCCAGCAGCTTTGGAGAGGGGAGAGGTTCACCCCTCCACTTT. It encodes CASSFGEGRGSPLHF. The V and J genes are TRBV5-1 and TRBJ1-6; D might be TRBD1 (5 bases). CDR1 and CDR2 (germline): SGHRS, YFSETQ. Trimming left V 2 bases short and J 9 bases short, with 15 bases between. This CDR3 has 15 amino acids.

The chain joins TRBV4-1 to TRBJ2-5; tentatively, D is TRBD1 (7 bases). Trimming stripped 2 bases from V and 5 bases from J, with 18 bases between. The CDR3 is 16 residues long. Looked up from germline, CDR1 is MGHRA and CDR2 is YSYEKL. The CDR3 DNA sequence: TGCGCCAGCAGCCAACCCGGCGGGACAGAAGGGGAGACCCAGTACTTC. Translated: CASSQPGGTEGETQYF.